The source of this TCR beta chain is a study of post-analysis software for immune sequencing data (dated by TCRdb to about 2015). About the investigation overall: Recorded disease courses included relapsing-remitting, secondary progressive and progressive-relapsing multiple sclerosis, with some patients lacking subtype annotation. Patient repertoires were compared against around 10 previously published healthy control repertoires from donors aged 6 to 25 years. A subset of samples was prepared in parallel using single-end sample barcoding, then pooled and co-amplified after Illumina adapter ligation.

Notes on this clonotype: The antigen it recognizes is unknown. The junction and the germline gene differ at one end; a read error may be behind it.

TCR beta repertoires were profiled from peripheral blood of 10 to 15 young patients with multiple sclerosis to demonstrate the VDJtools post-analysis software. The multiple sclerosis patients were children and adolescents ranging in age from about 6 to 16 years. Inclusive of the bounding cysteine and phenylalanine, the CDR3 is 14 residues long. The only DNA kept is the CDR3, 42 bases in frame from the first base. CDR1 MNHEY and CDR2 SVGAGI are derived from the germline V gene. What the authors observed across the whole study: Direct clustering with F measure revealed strong co-clustering of samples prepared in the same batch, which led to a batch-effect correction. Normalized Chao1 diversity was significantly lower in multiple sclerosis patients than controls, suggesting substantial peripheral T-cell clonal expansion. Patients showed significantly higher frequencies than controls for 4 or 5 TRBV segments, among them TRBV5-6, TRBV5-1 and TRBV20-1. The control group was slightly older than the multiple sclerosis patient group.

The library was produced with PCR. For sequencing, an Illumina HiSeq 2500 was employed. To reduce PCR and sequencing biases, unique molecular identifiers were built into the TCR beta cDNA libraries. Per 1 to 10 million input T cells, approximately 500,000 cDNA molecules were obtained, such that each molecule approximated one T cell. The patient libraries were prepared and sequenced with the same protocol used for the earlier healthy control dataset. Samples belonging to the same batch were prepared together, multiplexed and sequenced on a shared HiSeq lane. The authors processed their data as follows. MIGEC was used to process the raw barcoded reads, and molecular identifier groups with only a single read were discarded before consensus assembly and CDR3 extraction. Clonotype tables were post-analysed with VDJtools, and diversity was normalized by down-sampling all datasets to the smallest sample size. Repertoire overlap clustering matched CDR3 amino acid but not nucleotide sequences to correct batch-related cross-sample contamination. Using fastp at Q25 and MiXCR, TCRdb reprocessed the public reads and kept productive beta chains. Under each unique CDR3 protein, matching rows form one entry showing the most common genes and DNA. The V and J calls and clone size come from TCRdb's table, not from the authors' own analysis. The sample table holds 750,000 to 950,000 distinct CDR3 sequences, of which 53% were seen once. 4.6% of the sample comes from the top ten.

The TCR sequence derives from a girl aged 5 to 17 with multiple sclerosis. The sample consisted of blood. The chain links TRBV6-5 with TRBJ1-1; a tentative D call is TRBD1 (6 bases match). CDR3 sequence: CAGSRLQGYTEAFF. The sequenced DNA is TGTGCCGGCAGTAGATTACAGGGATACACTGAAGCTTTCTTT.